This T cell receptor beta chain was observed in a study of blood T cell repertoires in COVID-19. The CDR3 consists of 17 residues. The V gene's germline CDR1 is MGHRA and CDR2 YSYEKL. Deletions cut 2 bases from V and 2 bases from J, with 17 bases between. Clones were read by immunoSEQ multiplex PCR, and TCRdb kept only the in-frame ones, dropping some. Altogether fewer than 400,000 clones are present, approximately 82% being singletons, with the ten largest covering almost 3%. The sequencing input was peripheral blood. This TCR came from a man aged 25-40 years with active or convalescent COVID-19. This chain joins TRBV4-1 and TRBJ2-3; maybe TRBD1 (6 bases). The chain's CDR3 is CASSQLGVPGATDTQYF. CDR3 nucleotides: TGCGCCAGCAGCCAACTTGGAGTGCCAGGGGCCACAGATACGCAGTATTTT.